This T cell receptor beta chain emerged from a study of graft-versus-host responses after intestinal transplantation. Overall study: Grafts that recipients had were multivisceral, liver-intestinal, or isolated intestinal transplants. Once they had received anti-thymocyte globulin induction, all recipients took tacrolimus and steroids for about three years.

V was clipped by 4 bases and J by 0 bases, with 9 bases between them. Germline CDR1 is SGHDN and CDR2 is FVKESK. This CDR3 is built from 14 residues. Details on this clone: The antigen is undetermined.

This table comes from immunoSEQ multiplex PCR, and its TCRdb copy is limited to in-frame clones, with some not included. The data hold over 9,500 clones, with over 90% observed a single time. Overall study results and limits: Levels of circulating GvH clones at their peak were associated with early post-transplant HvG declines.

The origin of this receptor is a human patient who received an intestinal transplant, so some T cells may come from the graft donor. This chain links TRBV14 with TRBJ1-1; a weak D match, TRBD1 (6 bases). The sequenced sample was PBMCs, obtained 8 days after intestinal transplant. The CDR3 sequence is CASSRGTLNTEAFF. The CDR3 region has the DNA TGTGCCAGCAGCCGAGGGACATTGAACACTGAAGCTTTCTTT.